What follows are 3 T cell receptor beta chains derived from one specimen sequenced in a study of blood T cells in healthy people across ages. A second about 6 to 12 cycle PCR used barcoded and J-beta primers. MiXCR was run by TCRdb on the 5' RACE reads, yielding one entry per CDR3 protein. This sample has around 1,600,000 distinct CDR3 sequences, with around 40% found just once. The specimen was blood. These receptors were taken from a woman between 18 and 30 years old in good health.

The chain uses TRBV19 and TRBJ2-3, with TRBD2 matching over 7 bases. V shed 7 bases and J 0 bases; nucleotides not matched to a gene: 13. Germline lookup yields CDR1 LNHDA and CDR2 SQIVND (reference sequence). The CDR3 has 17 residues. The CDR3 DNA follows: TGTGCCAGTACCTCTAGCGGCCTTGCTTCTAGCACAGATACGCAGTATTTT. It encodes CASTSSGLASSTDTQYF.

This clonotype came up a few times. This chain uses TRBV30 with TRBJ1-2; 7 bases are a match to TRBD1. The CDR3 has 13 amino acids. Germline-derived CDR1 and CDR2 are GTSNPN and SVGIG (reference sequence). V gave up 4 bases and J gave up 8 bases; unmatched junction bases: 10. CDR3 nucleotides: TGTGCCTGGACCACGGGACAGTTAAGGGGCTACACCTTC. Protein sequence: CAWTTGQLRGYTF.

This chain connects TRBV4-3 to TRBJ2-1; D assignment may be TRBD1 or TRBD2 (6 bases each). Per germline, CDR1 LGHNA and CDR2 YSLEER. The CDR3 is 15 residues long. Trimming removed 4 bases at V and 5 bases at J, with 15 bases between. Here the CDR3 reads CASSLIGGINNEQFF. DNA of the CDR3: TGCGCCAGCAGCCTGATAGGGGGGATCAACAATGAGCAGTTCTTC.